Sequencing of this T cell receptor beta chain was carried out in a study of blood T cell repertoires in COVID-19. Study at large: Both acute and convalescent COVID-19 samples were obtained from the United States, Italy and Spain. Nucleic acid was either cDNA or gDNA, and it came from T cells, B-cell-depleted T cells, or PBMCs.

This clone turned up a few times. CDR3 length: 21 residues. Per the original methods: Reference gene primer amplification yielded estimated nucleated cell counts. Clones were read by immunoSEQ multiplex PCR, and TCRdb kept only the in-frame ones, dropping some. V and J calls and clone size are as listed in that table; D and trimming were resolved from the DNA. The table includes approximately 68,000 clones, 85% to 90% detected once. The origin of this receptor is a man in his sixties or seventies with active or convalescent COVID-19. This chain links TRBV21-1 with TRBJ2-3; the table's D call TRBD1 went unverified against the DNA. TRBV21-1 is a pseudogene segment. The material sequenced was peripheral blood. Here the CDR3 reads CASSVLRDRGLAGGCTDTQYF. CDR3 DNA: TGTGCCAGCAGCGTTCTCCGGGACAGGGGTCTAGCGGGTGGCTGCACAGATACGCAGTATTTT.